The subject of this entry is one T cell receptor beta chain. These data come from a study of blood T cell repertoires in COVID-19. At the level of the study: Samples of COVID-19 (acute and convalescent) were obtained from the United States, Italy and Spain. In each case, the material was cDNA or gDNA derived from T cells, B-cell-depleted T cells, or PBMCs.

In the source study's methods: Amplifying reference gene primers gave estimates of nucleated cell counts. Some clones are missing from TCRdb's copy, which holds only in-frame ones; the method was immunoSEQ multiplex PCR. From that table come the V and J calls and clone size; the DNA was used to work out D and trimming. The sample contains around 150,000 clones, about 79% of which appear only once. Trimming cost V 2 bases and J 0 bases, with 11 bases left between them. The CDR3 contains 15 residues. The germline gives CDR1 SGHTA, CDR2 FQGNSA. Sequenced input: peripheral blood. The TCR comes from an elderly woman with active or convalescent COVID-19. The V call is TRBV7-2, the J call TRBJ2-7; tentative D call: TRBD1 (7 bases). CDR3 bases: TGTGCCAGCAGCTTAAACAGGGGAGGCTCCTACGAGCAGTACTTC. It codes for CASSLNRGGSYEQYF.